A selection of T cell receptor beta chains follows, all from one sample in a study of blood T cell repertoires in COVID-19. Only in-frame clones appear in the TCRdb table, and some are missing; sequencing was by immunoSEQ multiplex PCR. The profile shows tens of thousands of clones, about 82% of them singletons. Sample: peripheral blood. These receptors were taken from a man in his fifties or sixties with active COVID-19. Each CDR3 is given with its conserved first and last residue. The D gene is left open where the match is weak. Clone size is given for some rows only: seen once, a few or many times, or a class if the clone is expanded.

d_gene	abundance	j_gene	v_gene	CDR3nt	CDR3aa
-	-	TRBJ1-3	TRBV29-1	TGCAGCGTTGATACCGGGAGCTCTGGAAACACCATATATTTT	CSVDTGSSGNTIYF
TRBD2	-	TRBJ2-2	TRBV7-9	TGTGCCAGCAGCGCCAGACTAGCGGGGCTGGGAACCGGGGAGCTGTTTTTT	CASSARLAGLGTGELFF
-	-	TRBJ1-5	TRBV27	TGTGCCAGCAATCTGCCGTACAGGGATCATCAGCCCCAGCATTTT	CASNLPYRDHQPQHF
TRBD1	-	TRBJ1-5	TRBV5-4	TGTGCCAGCAGTTTACAGGGGGGTCAGCCCCAGCATTTT	CASSLQGGQPQHF
-	-	TRBJ2-7	TRBV24-1	TGTGCCACCAGTGACGCAGGGCGGAACGAGCAGTACTTC	CATSDAGRNEQYF
-	few	TRBJ1-3	TRBV1	TGCACCAGCAGCCACGTTCGAAAACGGACTCTCTCTGGAAACACCATATATTTT	CTSSHVRKRTLSGNTIYF
TRBD1	-	TRBJ2-7	TRBV7-3	TGTGCCAGCAGCCGGGACAGGGGGTACGAGCAGTACTTC	CASSRDRGYEQYF
-	-	TRBJ2-7	TRBV5-1	TGCGCCAGCAGCCGGGACTCCTACGAGCAGTACTTC	CASSRDSYEQYF
TRBD1	-	TRBJ2-1	TRBV24-1	TGTGCCACCAGTGACATTTCCGGGACAGGGTACAATGAGCAGTTCTTC	CATSDISGTGYNEQFF
TRBD1	-	TRBJ2-1	TRBV7-2	TGTGCCAGCTCCAGCCGATCGACAGGGGGGGAGTTCTTC	CASSSRSTGGEFF
-	-	TRBJ2-7	TRBV7-2	TGTGCCAGCAGCTTATCTCGGCCGGCGGGGGAGCAGTACTTC	CASSLSRPAGEQYF
-	-	TRBJ2-3	TRBV21-1	TGTGCCAGCAGCCCTCGGGCTAGCGGGGGAAGCACAGATACGCAGTATTTT	CASSPRASGGSTDTQYF
TRBD1	-	TRBJ2-2	TRBV7-9	TGTGCCAGCAGCTTAGACACAGGGGCCACCGGGGAGCTGTTTTTT	CASSLDTGATGELFF
TRBD1	-	TRBJ1-2	TRBV6-5	TGTGCCACGGGACAGGCTAACTATGGCTACACCTTC	CATGQANYGYTF
-	-	TRBJ2-5	TRBV19	TGTGCCAGCGCAGTTTGGGCGCAAGAGACCCAGTACTTC	CASAVWAQETQYF
TRBD2	-	TRBJ2-4	TRBV2	TGTGCCAGCAGTGTACTAGCGGTAGCCAAAAACATTCAGTACTTC	CASSVLAVAKNIQYF
TRBD2	-	TRBJ2-1	TRBV6-2/TRBV6-3	TGTGCCAGCAGCCTAACTGGACTAGCGGGGGGCGGTGAGCAGTTCTTC	CASSLTGLAGGGEQFF